The rows below give T cell receptor beta chains drawn from one sample of a study of long-term antiretroviral therapy in people with HIV. This table comes from immunoSEQ multiplex PCR, and its TCRdb copy is limited to in-frame clones, with some not included. In the table there are fewer than 20,000 clones, approximately 80% of which are singletons. Sample: unsorted PBMCs, taken 0.6 years after starting antiretroviral therapy. Receptors originate from a woman under 30 with HIV. CDR3s include the opening cysteine and the closing phenylalanine or tryptophan. D genes are given only for firm matches. Where a row states a size, it is once, few, many or the class of an expanded clone; other rows omit it.

CASSYSKGDEQFF TGTGCCAGCAGTTACTCGAAGGGGGATGAGCAGTTCTTC NA TRBV6-6 NA TRBJ2-1
CSVGTGVQNEKLFF TGCAGCGTTGGAACAGGGGTTCAAAATGAAAAACTGTTTTTT few TRBV29-1 TRBD1 TRBJ1-4
CASSAGTGPYEQYF TGTGCCAGCTCAGCTGGGACAGGGCCCTACGAGCAGTACTTC NA TRBV18 TRBD1 TRBJ2-7
CASSSFPASYNEQFF TGTGCCAGCAGCTCTTTCCCGGCCTCCTACAATGAGCAGTTCTTC once TRBV7-6 NA TRBJ2-1
CASSAHRVSGANVLTF TGTGCCAGCAGTGCCCACAGGGTCTCAGGGGCCAACGTCCTGACTTTC NA TRBV2 NA TRBJ2-6
CASSPGGSGVRNNEQFF TGTGCCAGCAGCCCTGGCGGGTCCGGAGTTAGGAACAATGAGCAGTTCTTC NA TRBV11-2 NA TRBJ2-1
CASNRGQGFEQYF TGTGCCAGTAACCGCGGACAGGGGTTCGAGCAGTACTTC few TRBV19 TRBD1 TRBJ2-7
CASSTRQGDAGELFF TGTGCCAGCAGCACCCGACAGGGGGACGCCGGGGAGCTGTTTTTT NA TRBV5-5 TRBD1 TRBJ2-2
CASSLVPLAGVGTGELFF TGTGCCAGCAGCTTAGTACCACTAGCGGGGGTTGGCACCGGGGAGCTGTTTTTT NA TRBV11-2 TRBD2 TRBJ2-2
CASSAAGELFF TGTGCCAGCAGCGCCGCCGGGGAGCTGTTTTTT NA TRBV7-6 NA TRBJ2-2
CASSVGYGQTNTEAFF TGTGCCAGCAGTGTGGGTTACGGACAGACGAACACTGAAGCTTTCTTT medium-sized TRBV2 NA TRBJ1-1
CASSLRLADYNEQFF TGTGCCAGCAGCTTAAGGCTAGCGGATTACAATGAGCAGTTCTTC NA TRBV7-3 TRBD2 TRBJ2-1
CSVKGVAGADEQFF TGCAGCGTTAAGGGGGTAGCGGGAGCCGATGAGCAGTTCTTC once TRBV29-1 TRBD2 TRBJ2-1
CASSNFKTGANTYEQYF TGTGCCAGCAGCAATTTTAAGACAGGGGCGAATACCTACGAGCAGTACTTC NA TRBV21-1 NA TRBJ2-7
CASSRLAGVRTGELFF TGTGCCAGTAGTAGACTAGCGGGAGTTCGGACCGGGGAGCTGTTTTTT NA TRBV19 TRBD2 TRBJ2-2